The following is a TCR beta chain sequence with its context. Its antigen is undetermined. Other DNA sequences within the sample encode an identical CDR3. The data were taken from a study of regulatory and conventional T cells in RAG deficiency. Study-level points and caveats: Omenn patients showed >90% Treg-Tconv overlap and shorter CDR3 lengths.

Only in-frame clones appear in the TCRdb table, and some are missing; sequencing was by immunoSEQ multiplex PCR. There are 45,000 or so clones in the sample; approximately 90% occur only once, and 0.45% to 0.6% lies in the top ten. Between the trimmed V and J ends, which lost 5 bases and 1 base, there was a span of 8 bases. The CDR3 totals 13 residues. Germline V CDR1 and CDR2: SGHTA, FQGNSA. Blood CD4+ CD25-low CD127-high conventional T cells supplied the genomic DNA template. The same sample was also studied in work on regulatory T cells. That source adds: Primers: 52 TRBV forward and 13 TRBJ reverse. In patients, unique TRB V-J pairs were restricted and V/J usage skewed, especially in Tregs.

The V gene is TRBV7-2, the J gene TRBJ1-2; D is possibly TRBD1 (6 bases). This receptor was taken from a human donor in good health. Input material: CD4+ effector T cells sorted from blood. The CDR3 loop reads CASSVQGNYGYTF. In DNA, the CDR3 is TGTGCCAGCAGCGTACAGGGTAACTATGGCTACACCTTC.